This note documents a single T cell receptor beta chain sequence. CDR3 size: 20 residues. The trim removed 0 bases at V and 1 base at J, leaving 12 bases unmatched. Germline V gene data show CDR1 as GTSNPN and CDR2 as SVGIG (reference sequence). The data derive from a study of shared T cell receptors in the human thymus. Assay: immunoSEQ multiplex PCR; the TCRdb copy retains only in-frame clones and omits some. The sample lists roughly 410,000 clones; roughly 94% were seen once. The chain employs TRBV30 and TRBJ2-1; TRBD2 matches 13 bases. Sequences were obtained from thymocytes. The sequence was collected from a human donor. CDR3 nucleotides: TGTGCCTGGAGTGTAACTGGACTAGCGGGAGACCGTTGGTCCTACAATGAGCAGTTCTTC. Translated, it gives CAWSVTGLAGDRWSYNEQFF.